This TCR beta chain was sequenced during a study of shared clonotypes between healthy human individuals. The CDR3 is 14 residues long. V lost 10 bases to trimming and J lost 7 bases; unmatched junction nucleotides: 12. From germline, CDR1 is MNHNS and CDR2 SASEGT. Data came from immunoSEQ multiplex PCR; TCRdb stores just in-frame clones and leaves some out. The sample shows millions of clones, around nine tenths of them seen only once. This TCR was recovered from a man aged 18-30 years in good health. Sequenced sample: naive CD4+ T cells sorted from blood. The subset: CD45RA+ positively selected. The chain carries TRBV6-1 and TRBJ2-1; 8 nucleotides line up with TRBD1. The CDR3 sequence: CATGATGVINEQFF. The CDR3 nucleotides read TGTGCCACCGGGGCGACAGGGGTAATTAATGAGCAGTTCTTC.